This T cell receptor beta chain is drawn from a study of CD8+ T cells in alopecia areata. Turning to the study itself: Treated individuals took tofacitinib by mouth, 5 to 10 mg twice daily.

The CDR3 loop spans 15 amino acids. Germline V CDR1 and CDR2: SGHRS, YFSETQ. With 1 base clipped from V and 5 bases from J, the junction kept 3 bases outside the gene matches. RNA was extracted and reverse transcribed into cDNA as the sequencing template. The data were produced by immunoSEQ multiplex PCR, yet TCRdb's version contains in-frame clones alone and is incomplete. The sample consists of 180,000 or so clones, 67% of them appearing once. Lesional scalp punch biopsies and peripheral blood came from alopecia areata patients. The specimen comprised CD8+ T cells sorted from blood, sampled at week 0. The chain employs TRBV5-1 and TRBJ2-1; 10 bases map to TRBD2. The sequence was obtained from a human donor with alopecia areata. This chain's CDR3 is CASSLYTSGDNEQFF. In DNA, the CDR3 is TGCGCCAGCAGCTTGTATACTAGCGGGGACAATGAGCAGTTCTTC.